The rows below give T cell receptor beta chains drawn from one sample of a study of blood T cell repertoires in COVID-19. Clones were sequenced by immunoSEQ multiplex PCR, and TCRdb holds only the in-frame ones, with some missing. Of about 380,000 clones listed, 70% to 90% are singletons. The material sequenced was PBMCs or T cells enriched from blood (not recorded which). The receptors originated from a woman younger than 35 who had recovered from COVID-19. CDR3s include the opening cysteine and the closing phenylalanine or tryptophan. The D gene is left open where the match is weak. Clone sizes are given selectively: once, few, many, or a class where the clone is expanded.

d_call | j_call | clone_size | v_call | cdr3_nt | cdr3_aa
NA | TRBJ2-7 | once | TRBV6-5 | TGTGCCAGCAGTTACGAGGGACTGGTCGAGCAGTACTTC | CASSYEGLVEQYF
NA | TRBJ2-5 | once | TRBV18 | TGTGCCAGCTCACCGACTATTCAAGAGACCCAGTACTTC | CASSPTIQETQYF
NA | TRBJ1-2 | NA | TRBV5-4 | TGTGCCAGCAGCTCGACGGGGACATCGAACTATGGCTACACCTTC | CASSSTGTSNYGYTF
TRBD2 | TRBJ2-1 | NA | TRBV10-1 | TGCGCCAGCAGCAGGAGCGGGGGGGCCTTCGGTGAGCAGTTCTTC | CASSRSGGAFGEQFF
NA | TRBJ1-1 | NA | TRBV7-9 | TGTGCCAGCAGCTTAGCCACAGGACCAGTCGAAGCTTTCTTT | CASSLATGPVEAFF
TRBD1 | TRBJ1-4 | NA | TRBV19 | TGTGCCAGTAGTACCGGGACAGGGGTTGGTAATGAAAAACTGTTTTTT | CASSTGTGVGNEKLFF
TRBD2 | TRBJ2-3 | NA | TRBV13 | TGTGCCAGCAGCTTCCAGACTAGCGGGGGGCCGGGGACAGATACGCAGTATTTT | CASSFQTSGGPGTDTQYF
NA | TRBJ1-6 | NA | TRBV7-9 | TGTGCCAGCAGTCGTACAGATTATAATTCACCCCTCCACTTT | CASSRTDYNSPLHF
NA | TRBJ2-5 | NA | TRBV5-1 | TGCGCCAGCAGCTTGGTTCGGCGGGAAGAGACCCAGTACTTC | CASSLVRREETQYF
NA | TRBJ1-6 | NA | TRBV6-4 | TGTGCCAGCAGTGGGGGGCTCGTGGGTTCACCCCTCCACTTT | CASSGGLVGSPLHF
NA | TRBJ2-3 | once | TRBV11-3 | TGTGCCAGCAGCTTTGGAGGGAACCCCACAGATACGCAGTATTTT | CASSFGGNPTDTQYF
NA | TRBJ1-5 | NA | TRBV27 | TGTGCCAGCAGTTACTTGTGGGGGACAAATCTCTTCCCATGCAATCAGCCCCAGCATTTT | CASSYLWGTNLFPCNQPQHF
TRBD1 | TRBJ1-6 | NA | TRBV5-6 | TGTGCCAGCAGCCCCGGGACAGGGGGCAGGTCCTATAATTCACCCCTCCACTTT | CASSPGTGGRSYNSPLHF
TRBD1 | TRBJ2-5 | once | TRBV12-3/TRBV12-4 | TGTGCCAGCAGTTTGGGACAGGGCGCGACCCAGTACTTC | CASSLGQGATQYF